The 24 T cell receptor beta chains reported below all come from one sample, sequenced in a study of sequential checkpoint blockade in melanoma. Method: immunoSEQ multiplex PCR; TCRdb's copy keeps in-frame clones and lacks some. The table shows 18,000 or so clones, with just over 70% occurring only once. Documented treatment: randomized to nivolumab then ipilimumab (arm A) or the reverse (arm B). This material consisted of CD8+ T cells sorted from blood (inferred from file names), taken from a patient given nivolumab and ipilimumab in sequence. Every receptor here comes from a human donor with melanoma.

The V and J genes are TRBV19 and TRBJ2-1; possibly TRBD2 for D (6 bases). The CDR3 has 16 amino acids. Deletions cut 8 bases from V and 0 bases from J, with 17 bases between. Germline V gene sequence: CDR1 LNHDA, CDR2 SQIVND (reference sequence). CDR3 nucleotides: TGTGCCAGTCCTCCTAGCCGGGAGAGCTCCTACAATGAGCAGTTCTTC. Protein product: CASPPSRESSYNEQFF.

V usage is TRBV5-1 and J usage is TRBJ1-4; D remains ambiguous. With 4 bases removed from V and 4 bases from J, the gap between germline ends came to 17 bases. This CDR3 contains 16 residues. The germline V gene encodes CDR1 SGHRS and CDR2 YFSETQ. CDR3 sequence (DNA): TGCGCCAGCAGCCAAACCGGGTTCCTATTTAATGAAAAACTGTTTTTT. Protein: CASSQTGFLFNEKLFF.

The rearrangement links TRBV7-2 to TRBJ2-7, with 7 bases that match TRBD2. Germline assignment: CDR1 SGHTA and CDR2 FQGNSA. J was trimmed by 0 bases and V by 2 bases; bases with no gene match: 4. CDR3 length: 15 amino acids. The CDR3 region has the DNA TGTGCCAGCAGCTTATACGCTAGCGGCTCCTACGAGCAGTACTTC. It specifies CASSLYASGSYEQYF.

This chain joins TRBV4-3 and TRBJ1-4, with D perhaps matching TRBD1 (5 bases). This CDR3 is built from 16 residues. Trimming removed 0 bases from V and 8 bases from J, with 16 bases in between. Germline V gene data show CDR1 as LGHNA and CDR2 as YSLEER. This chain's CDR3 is CASSQDSRGEGEKLFF. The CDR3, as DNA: TGCGCCAGCAGCCAAGACTCCCGGGGGGAGGGAGAAAAACTGTTTTTT.

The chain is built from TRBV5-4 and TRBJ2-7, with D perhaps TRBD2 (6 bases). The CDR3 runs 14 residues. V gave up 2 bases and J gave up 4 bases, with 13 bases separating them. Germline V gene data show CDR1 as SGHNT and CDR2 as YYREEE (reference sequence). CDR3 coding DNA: TGTGCCAGCAGCTTCCTACCGACTAGTTACGAGCAGTACTTC. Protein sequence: CASSFLPTSYEQYF.

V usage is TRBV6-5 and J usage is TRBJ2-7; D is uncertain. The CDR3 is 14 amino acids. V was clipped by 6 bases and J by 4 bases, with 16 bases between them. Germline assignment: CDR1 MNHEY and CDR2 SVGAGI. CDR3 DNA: TGTGCCAGCAGCCCGATCCCACAAGCGTACGAGCAGTACTTC. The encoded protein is CASSPIPQAYEQYF.

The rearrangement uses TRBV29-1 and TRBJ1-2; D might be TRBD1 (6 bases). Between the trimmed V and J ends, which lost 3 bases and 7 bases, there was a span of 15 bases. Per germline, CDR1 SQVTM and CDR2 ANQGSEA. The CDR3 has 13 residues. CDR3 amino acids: CSVDGGRGFGYTF. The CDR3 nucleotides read TGCAGCGTTGACGGGGGGCGCGGATTTGGCTACACCTTC.

CDR3 residues: CASSLGTGGGQPQHF. The CDR3 region has the DNA TGCGCCAGCAGCTTGGGGACAGGGGGCGGTCAGCCCCAGCATTTT. The gene calls are TRBV5-1 and TRBJ1-5; 11 bases map to TRBD1. Trimming cost V 0 bases and J 6 bases; bases outside gene matches: 2. This CDR3 is built from 15 residues. Germline lookup yields CDR1 SGHRS and CDR2 YFSETQ. The variable domain in full, completed from reference TRBV5-1 and TRBJ1-5, reads KAGVTQTPRYLIKTRGQQVTLSCSPISGHRSVSWYQQTPGQGLQFLFEYFSETQRNKGNFPGRFSGRQFSNSRSEMNVSTLELGDSALYLCASSLGTGGGQPQHFGDGTRLSIL.

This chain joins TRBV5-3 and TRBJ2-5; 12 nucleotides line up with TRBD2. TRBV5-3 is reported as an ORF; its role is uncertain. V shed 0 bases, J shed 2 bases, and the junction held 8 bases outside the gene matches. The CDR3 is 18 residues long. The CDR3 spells CARSLGVFGTSGQETQYF. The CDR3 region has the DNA TGTGCCAGAAGCTTGGGGGTATTTGGGACTAGCGGGCAAGAGACCCAGTACTTC.

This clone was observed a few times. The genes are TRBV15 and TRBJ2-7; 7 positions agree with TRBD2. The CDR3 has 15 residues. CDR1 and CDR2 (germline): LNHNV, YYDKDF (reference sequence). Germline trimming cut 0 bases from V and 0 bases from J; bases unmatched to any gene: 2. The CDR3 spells CATSREGGSSYEQYF. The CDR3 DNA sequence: TGTGCCACCAGCAGAGAGGGGGGGAGCTCCTACGAGCAGTACTTC.

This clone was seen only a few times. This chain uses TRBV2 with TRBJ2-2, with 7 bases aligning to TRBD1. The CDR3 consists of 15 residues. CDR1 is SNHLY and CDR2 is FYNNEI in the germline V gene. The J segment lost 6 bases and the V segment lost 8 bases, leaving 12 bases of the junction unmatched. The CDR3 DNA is TGTGCCAGCCTTTCTCGACAGGGCCGATCCGGGGAGCTGTTTTTT. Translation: CASLSRQGRSGELFF. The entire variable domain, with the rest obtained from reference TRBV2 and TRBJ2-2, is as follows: EPEVTQTPSHQVTQMGQEVILRCVPISNHLYFYWYRQILGQKVEFLVSFYNNEISEKSEIFDDQFSVERPDGSNFTLKIRSTKLEDSAMYFCASLSRQGRSGELFFGEGSRLTVL.

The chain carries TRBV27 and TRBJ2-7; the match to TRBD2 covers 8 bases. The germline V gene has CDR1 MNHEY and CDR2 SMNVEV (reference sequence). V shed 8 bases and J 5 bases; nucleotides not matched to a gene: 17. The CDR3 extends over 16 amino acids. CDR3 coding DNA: TGTGCCAGCCTCGGCTCAGGGGCTAGCGGGTCTCACGAGCAGTACTTC. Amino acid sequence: CASLGSGASGSHEQYF.

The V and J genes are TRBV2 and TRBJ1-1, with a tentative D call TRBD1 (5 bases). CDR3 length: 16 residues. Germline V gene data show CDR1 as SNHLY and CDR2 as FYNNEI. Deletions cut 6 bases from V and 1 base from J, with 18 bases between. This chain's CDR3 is CASRKSGQGGNTEAFF. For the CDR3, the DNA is TGTGCCAGCAGAAAAAGTGGTCAGGGCGGGAACACTGAAGCTTTCTTT. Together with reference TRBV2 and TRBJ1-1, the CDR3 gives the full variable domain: EPEVTQTPSHQVTQMGQEVILRCVPISNHLYFYWYRQILGQKVEFLVSFYNNEISEKSEIFDDQFSVERPDGSNFTLKIRSTKLEDSAMYFCASRKSGQGGNTEAFFGQGTRLTVV.

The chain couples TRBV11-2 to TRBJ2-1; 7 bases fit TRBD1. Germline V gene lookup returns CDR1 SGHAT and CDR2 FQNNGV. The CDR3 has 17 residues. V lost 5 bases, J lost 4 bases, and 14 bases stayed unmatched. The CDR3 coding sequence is TGTGCCAGCAGCCTACGACAGGGCCAGGGGGAGTACAATGAGCAGTTCTTC. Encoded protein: CASSLRQGQGEYNEQFF.

For the CDR3, the DNA is TGTGCCAGCAGTCCCACAGGATACAATCAGCCCCAGCATTTT. Translated, it gives CASSPTGYNQPQHF. The genes are TRBV27 and TRBJ1-5; weak D call: TRBD1 (5 bases). CDR3 length equals 14 residues. Trimming stripped 5 bases from V and 3 bases from J, with 11 bases between. Germline V gene sequence: CDR1 MNHEY, CDR2 SMNVEV (reference sequence).

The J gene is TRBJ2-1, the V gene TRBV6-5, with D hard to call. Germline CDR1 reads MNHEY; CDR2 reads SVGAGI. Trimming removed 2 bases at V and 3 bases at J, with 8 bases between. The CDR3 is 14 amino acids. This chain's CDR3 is CASSYESIYNEQFF. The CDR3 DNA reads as TGTGCCAGCAGTTACGAGAGCATCTACAATGAGCAGTTCTTC.

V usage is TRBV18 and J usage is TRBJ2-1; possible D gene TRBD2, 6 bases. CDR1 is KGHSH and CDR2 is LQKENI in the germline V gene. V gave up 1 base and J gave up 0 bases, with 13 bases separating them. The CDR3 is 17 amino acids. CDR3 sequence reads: CASSPQGLLSSYNEQFF. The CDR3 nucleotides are TGTGCCAGCTCACCACAGGGACTTTTAAGCTCCTACAATGAGCAGTTCTTC.

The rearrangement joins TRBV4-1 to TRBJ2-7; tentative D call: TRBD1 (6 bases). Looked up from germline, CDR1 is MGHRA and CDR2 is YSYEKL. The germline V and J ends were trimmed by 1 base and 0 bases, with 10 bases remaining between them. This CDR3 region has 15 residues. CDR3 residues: CASSQGWGRSYEQYF. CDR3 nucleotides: TGCGCCAGCAGCCAAGGGTGGGGGCGCTCCTACGAGCAGTACTTC.

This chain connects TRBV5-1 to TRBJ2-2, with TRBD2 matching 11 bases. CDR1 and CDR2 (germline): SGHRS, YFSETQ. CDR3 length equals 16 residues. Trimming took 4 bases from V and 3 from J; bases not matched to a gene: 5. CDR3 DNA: TGCGCCAGCAGCCAAACTAGCGGGAGTTACACCGGGGAGCTGTTTTTT. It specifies CASSQTSGSYTGELFF.

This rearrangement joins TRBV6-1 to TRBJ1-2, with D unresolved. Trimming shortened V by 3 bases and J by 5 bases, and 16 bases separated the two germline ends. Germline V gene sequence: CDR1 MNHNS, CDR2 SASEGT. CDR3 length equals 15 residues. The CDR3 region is CASSEFGSSWYGYTF. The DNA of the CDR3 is TGTGCCAGCAGTGAGTTCGGGAGCAGTTGGTATGGCTACACCTTC.

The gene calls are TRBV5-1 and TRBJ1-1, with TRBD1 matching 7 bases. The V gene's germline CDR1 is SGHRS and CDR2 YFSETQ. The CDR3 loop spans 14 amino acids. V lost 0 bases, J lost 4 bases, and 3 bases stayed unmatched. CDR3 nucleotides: TGCGCCAGCAGCTTGGGACAGGGACGCACTGAAGCTTTCTTT. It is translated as CASSLGQGRTEAFF.

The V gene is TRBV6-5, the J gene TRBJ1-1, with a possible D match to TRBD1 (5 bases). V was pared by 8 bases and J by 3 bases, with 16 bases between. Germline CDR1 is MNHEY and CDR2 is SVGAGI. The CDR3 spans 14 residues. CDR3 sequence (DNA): TGTGCCAGCCATTCGCAGGGCCCTGACACTGAAGCTTTCTTT. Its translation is CASHSQGPDTEAFF.

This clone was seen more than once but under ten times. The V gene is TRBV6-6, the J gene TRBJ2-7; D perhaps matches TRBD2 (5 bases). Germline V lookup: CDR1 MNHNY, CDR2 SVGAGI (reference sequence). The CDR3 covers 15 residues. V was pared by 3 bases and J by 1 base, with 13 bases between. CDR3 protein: CASSYHERASYEQYF. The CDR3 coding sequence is TGTGCCAGCAGTTATCACGAGAGGGCTTCCTACGAGCAGTACTTC.

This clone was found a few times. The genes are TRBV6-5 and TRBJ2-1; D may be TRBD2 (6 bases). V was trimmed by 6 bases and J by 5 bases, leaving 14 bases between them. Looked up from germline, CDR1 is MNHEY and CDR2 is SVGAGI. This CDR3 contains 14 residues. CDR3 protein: CASSLAGLDNEQFF. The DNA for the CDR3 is TGTGCCAGCAGCCTGGCGGGGCTCGACAATGAGCAGTTCTTC.